The text below deals with one T cell receptor beta chain. The data were produced by immunoSEQ multiplex PCR, yet TCRdb's version contains in-frame clones alone and is incomplete. Of about 54,000 clones listed, 90% are singletons. This entry is derived from a study of blood T cell repertoires in COVID-19. Trimming removed 4 bases from V and 7 bases from J; junction bases left unmatched: 7. The CDR3 length is 14 residues. Germline V gene sequence: CDR1 MNHEY, CDR2 SVGAGI. Sequences were obtained from peripheral blood. J is TRBJ2-1 and V is TRBV6-5; TRBD2 matches 7 bases. The receptor comes from a man between 50 and 59 years old with acute or convalescent COVID-19. CDR3 amino acids: CASSLERLANEQFF. As DNA, the CDR3 is TGTGCCAGCAGTTTAGAGCGACTAGCTAATGAGCAGTTCTTC.